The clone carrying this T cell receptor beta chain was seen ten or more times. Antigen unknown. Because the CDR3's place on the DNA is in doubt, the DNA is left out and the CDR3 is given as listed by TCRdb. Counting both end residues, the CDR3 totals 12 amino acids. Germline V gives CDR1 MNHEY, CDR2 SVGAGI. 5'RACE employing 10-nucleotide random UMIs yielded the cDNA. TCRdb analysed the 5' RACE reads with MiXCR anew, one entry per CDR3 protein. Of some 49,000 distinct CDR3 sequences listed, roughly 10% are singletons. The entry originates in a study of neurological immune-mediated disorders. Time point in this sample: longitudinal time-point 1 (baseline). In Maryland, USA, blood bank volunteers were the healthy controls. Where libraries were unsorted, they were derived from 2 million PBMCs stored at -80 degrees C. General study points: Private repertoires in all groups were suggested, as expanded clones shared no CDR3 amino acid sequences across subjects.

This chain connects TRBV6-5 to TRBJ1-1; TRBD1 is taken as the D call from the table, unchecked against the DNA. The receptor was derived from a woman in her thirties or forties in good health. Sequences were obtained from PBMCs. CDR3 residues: CASSSGRAEAFF.